A single sample is the source of the 26 T cell receptor beta chains below, sequenced in a study of radiation and T cells in renal cell carcinoma (dated by TCRdb to the early 2020s). This sample's time point label indicates: blood 2 weeks post-SBRT. Taken with the paper, the label for treatment or condition translates to: 15 Gy SBRT to primary tumor, nephrectomy 4 weeks later. The method behind the library was the immunoSEQ multiplex PCR assay. TCRdb mirrors the immuneACCESS table, restricted to in-frame sequences. Some clones are absent from its copies; in checked studies, under half trace to an unresolved V gene, and the reason for the others is unknown. This sample lists roughly 150,000 clones; about nine tenths were detected once. Together, the top ten hold 10% to 15% of the sample. The sample consisted of blood, taken from a patient whose treatment included radiotherapy and nephrectomy. The receptors shown here come from a woman in her forties or fifties with renal cell carcinoma.

The V gene is TRBV7-8, the J gene TRBJ1-6; 11 nucleotides match TRBD1. Germline CDR1 is SGHVS and CDR2 is FQNEAQ. The ends lost 0 bases at V and 10 bases at J; junction bases unmatched: 8. This CDR3 is 17 amino acids long. CDR3 sequence: CASSLAADRGRTSPLHF. The CDR3 DNA reads TGTGCCAGCAGCTTAGCGGCGGACAGGGGGCGAACGTCACCCCTCCACTTT.

This clone was observed once. V gene TRBV7-2 combines with J gene TRBJ1-5; TRBD1 might be the D (6 bases). V was cut by 4 bases and J by 7 bases, with 17 bases left in between. Germline V gives CDR1 SGHTA, CDR2 FQGNSA. This CDR3 region has 15 residues. As DNA, the CDR3 is TGTGCCAGCAGCTCGGGGGGCCAAATCGGACAGCCCCAGCATTTT. It codes for CASSSGGQIGQPQHF.

J is TRBJ2-7 and V is TRBV30; 8 bases are a match to TRBD1. CDR3 length: 14 amino acids. V dropped 2 bases and J dropped 3; count of bases not matched to a gene: 6. The germline V gene encodes CDR1 GTSNPN and CDR2 SVGIG (reference sequence). In nucleotides, the CDR3 is TGTGCCTGGAGTATCGGACAGGGATACTACGAGCAGTACTTC. This translates into CAWSIGQGYYEQYF.

The chain recombines TRBV5-6 with TRBJ2-2; D is uncertain. From germline, CDR1 is SGHDT and CDR2 YYEEEE. V gave up 4 bases and J gave up 5 bases, with 12 bases separating them. This CDR3 comprises 14 residues. CDR3 region: CASSPWTITGELFF. The CDR3 nucleotides read TGTGCCAGCAGCCCTTGGACCATTACCGGGGAGCTGTTTTTT.

V usage is TRBV7-2 and J usage is TRBJ2-1; maybe TRBD2 (6 bases). The CDR3 loop spans 16 amino acids. CDR1 SGHTA and CDR2 FQGNSA come from the germline V gene. Trimming stripped 0 bases from V and 8 bases from J, with 17 bases between. The CDR3: CASSLAVGRKSDEQFF. The CDR3, as DNA: TGTGCCAGCAGCTTAGCGGTAGGGAGGAAAAGCGATGAGCAGTTCTTC.

The V and J genes are TRBV19 and TRBJ1-2; 7 bases are shared with TRBD1. The CDR3 consists of 14 residues. Germline-derived CDR1 and CDR2 are LNHDA and SQIVND (reference sequence). V shed 4 bases and J 4 bases; nucleotides not matched to a gene: 6. The CDR3 sequence is CASSKTGDGYGYTF. The CDR3 nucleotides are TGTGCCAGTAGTAAAACAGGGGACGGCTATGGCTACACCTTC. The full variable domain, its missing parts supplied by reference TRBV19 and TRBJ1-2, is DGGITQSPKYLFRKEGQNVTLSCEQNLNHDAMYWYRQDPGQGLRLIYYSQIVNDFQKGDIAEGYSVSREKKESFPLTVTSAQKNPTAFYLCASSKTGDGYGYTFGSGTRLTVV.

This clone was seen just once. The rearrangement joins TRBV28 to TRBJ2-7; no clear D gene. The CDR3 is 12 amino acids. Per the germline V gene, CDR1 is MDHEN and CDR2 is SYDVKM. V was clipped by 4 bases and J by 1 base, with 5 bases between them. The CDR3 sequence is CASSYSSYEQYF. The CDR3, as DNA: TGTGCCAGCAGTTACAGTTCCTACGAGCAGTACTTC.

The rearrangement links TRBV4-2 to TRBJ1-1; D remains ambiguous. V lost 3 bases to trimming and J lost 2 bases, with 10 bases between them. CDR3 size: 14 residues. Germline CDR1 and CDR2: LGHNA and YNFKEQ. The CDR3 DNA follows: TGTGCCAGCAGCCATTGGGGAAGTAACACTGAAGCTTTCTTT. This sequence encodes CASSHWGSNTEAFF.

This chain links TRBV11-2 with TRBJ2-5, with D possibly called TRBD1 or TRBD2 (5 bases each). From germline, CDR1 is SGHAT and CDR2 FQNNGV. The germline V and J ends were trimmed by 6 bases and 3 bases, with 20 bases remaining between them. CDR3 length: 16 residues. Written as DNA, the CDR3 is TGTGCCAGCAGAAGCCGGGACCTCTCCCCCAAAGAGACCCAGTACTTC. Translated, it gives CASRSRDLSPKETQYF.

About this clone: At one boundary the junction diverges from the germline segment, which might be a read error. The chain carries TRBV5-4 and TRBJ2-7, with D possibly TRBD2 on 7 matching bases. The CDR3 has 13 amino acids. Germline CDR1 reads SGHNT; CDR2 reads YYREEE (reference sequence). DNA for the CDR3: TGTGCCAGCAGCTTAGATGCGCGGGGGCACTTTGGATTC. It specifies CASSLDARGHFGF.

Concerning this clone: This sample includes further DNA sequences coding for the same CDR3. The chain has TRBV9 and TRBJ2-1, with 9 bases aligning to TRBD2. V gave up 0 bases and J gave up 8 bases; unmatched junction bases: 3. This CDR3 is built from 14 residues. Per the germline V gene, CDR1 is SGDLS and CDR2 is YYNGEE. The CDR3 DNA sequence: TGTGCCAGCAGCGTAGGCGGGGGGGCGGATGAGCAGTTCTTC. Translated: CASSVGGGADEQFF. Drawing the rest from reference TRBV9 and TRBJ2-1, the complete variable domain is DSGVTQTPKHLITATGQRVTLRCSPRSGDLSVYWYQQSLDQGLQFLIQYYNGEERAKGNILERFSAQQFPDLHSELNLSSLELGDSALYFCASSVGGGADEQFFGPGTRLTVL.

The gene calls are TRBV19 and TRBJ2-1; 8 positions match TRBD2. Germline V gene lookup returns CDR1 LNHDA and CDR2 SQIVND (reference sequence). Losses at the gene ends were 7 bases for V and 3 bases for J; bases not matched to a gene: 8. The CDR3 is made up of 15 amino acids. The CDR3 spells CASTPGGRFYNEQFF. DNA for the CDR3: TGTGCCAGTACCCCGGGGGGGCGGTTCTACAATGAGCAGTTCTTC. Full variable domain (remainder filled in from reference TRBV19 and TRBJ2-1): DGGITQSPKYLFRKEGQNVTLSCEQNLNHDAMYWYRQDPGQGLRLIYYSQIVNDFQKGDIAEGYSVSREKKESFPLTVTSAQKNPTAFYLCASTPGGRFYNEQFFGPGTRLTVL.

The gene calls are TRBV19 and TRBJ1-5; possibly TRBD1 for D (6 bases). Germline loops: CDR1 LNHDA, CDR2 SQIVND (reference sequence). V lost 2 bases and J lost 5, with 10 bases in between. CDR3 length: 14 residues. CDR3 sequence (DNA): TGTGCCAGTAGTATATACAGACAGGATCAGCCCCAGCATTTT. It encodes CASSIYRQDQPQHF.

The chain has TRBV5-6 and TRBJ1-4; 7 bases are shared with TRBD1. The germline V gene encodes CDR1 SGHDT and CDR2 YYEEEE. This CDR3 has 16 amino acids. With 4 bases clipped from V and 4 bases from J, the junction kept 10 bases outside the gene matches. CDR3 nucleotide sequence: TGTGCCAGCAGCCTACTCGGGACAGCCAGTAATGAAAAACTGTTTTTT. It encodes CASSLLGTASNEKLFF.

The V and J genes are TRBV18 and TRBJ1-5, with D uncertain. CDR1 is KGHSH and CDR2 is LQKENI in the germline V gene. The V gene lost 6 bases and the J gene lost 4 bases, with 10 bases spanning the gap. The CDR3 consists of 13 residues. For the CDR3, the DNA is TGTGCCAGCTCCCTAGATCCAAATCAGCCCCAGCATTTT. Its protein is CASSLDPNQPQHF.

The chain has TRBV12-2 and TRBJ1-2; whether TRBD1, the table's D call, matches the DNA was not checked. TRBV12-2 is deemed a pseudogene. The CDR3 has 19 residues. The chain's CDR3 is CASRSSGRSRTGRHYGYTF. The CDR3, as DNA: TGTGCAAGTCGCTCAAGCGGCAGATCCAGGACAGGGAGGCACTATGGCTACACCTTC.

This clone was seen once. This chain joins TRBV11-2 and TRBJ2-1, with TRBD1 as a possible D gene (6 bases). The CDR3 loop spans 12 amino acids. Trimming took 5 bases from V and 12 from J, leaving 14 bases between them. CDR1 SGHAT and CDR2 FQNNGV come from the germline V gene. CDR3 region: CASSIVGAAQFF. CDR3 sequence (DNA): TGTGCCAGCAGCATCGTGGGGGCGGCGCAGTTCTTC.

A single count supports this clone. The CDR3 nucleotides read TGCAGCGTTGTGGACGGTGCCTACACCGGGGAGCTGTTTTTT. Amino acid sequence: CSVVDGAYTGELFF. The genes are TRBV29-1 and TRBJ2-2; D ambiguous. The ends were cut back, 4 bases at V and 3 bases at J, with 12 bases in the middle. Germline CDR1 reads SQVTM; CDR2 reads ANQGSEA. The CDR3 sequence is 14 residues long.

The chain links TRBV6-5 to TRBJ2-2; D not certain. The CDR3 spans 16 residues. Germline V gene sequence: CDR1 MNHEY, CDR2 SVGAGI. Trimming took off 0 bases at V and 0 bases at J, with 8 bases between the two ends. The CDR3 DNA reads TGTGCCAGCAGTTACTCCCCGATCGCGAACACCGGGGAGCTGTTTTTT. Amino acid sequence: CASSYSPIANTGELFF.

This chain connects TRBV9 to TRBJ1-5; 9 positions match TRBD1. The V gene's germline CDR1 is SGDLS and CDR2 YYNGEE. The CDR3 length is 15 residues. V shed 0 bases and J 9 bases; nucleotides not matched to a gene: 7. The CDR3 here is CASSVGQGGLSPQHF. CDR3 nucleotide sequence: TGTGCCAGCAGCGTAGGACAGGGGGGCCTTTCGCCCCAGCATTTT.

This clone has ten or more counts. The V gene is TRBV29-1, the J gene TRBJ1-1; unclear D gene. Trimming removed 3 bases at V and 3 bases at J, with 8 bases between. The germline CDR1 and CDR2 sequences are SQVTM and ANQGSEA. CDR3 size: 12 residues. The CDR3 sequence is CSVDPGHTEAFF. In nucleotides, the CDR3 is TGCAGCGTTGACCCAGGTCACACTGAAGCTTTCTTT.

The CDR3 DNA reads as TGTGCCAGCAGCTCCTCCCGGGGAAACACCATATATTTT. Translation: CASSSSRGNTIYF. The chain couples TRBV7-2 to TRBJ1-3; D unresolved. In germline, CDR1 is SGHTA, CDR2 FQGNSA. The V gene lost 4 bases and the J gene lost 4 bases, with 8 bases spanning the gap. The CDR3 is 13 residues long.

The rearrangement uses TRBV6-5 and TRBJ2-7; 9 bases fit TRBD1. The junction had 4 bases not matched to a gene; V was cut back by 5 bases and J by 2 bases. The CDR3 totals 14 residues. CDR1 is MNHEY, CDR2 SVGAGI, per germline. This CDR3 reads CASSHRGLTYEQYF. CDR3 coding DNA: TGTGCCAGCAGTCACAGGGGGCTCACCTACGAGCAGTACTTC.

This chain links TRBV9 with TRBJ2-1; D not resolved. Trimming shortened V by 0 bases and J by 5 bases, and 12 bases separated the two germline ends. This CDR3 comprises 15 residues. CDR1 and CDR2 (germline): SGDLS, YYNGEE. The CDR3 loop reads CASSVERLTHNEQFF. CDR3 in DNA: TGTGCCAGCAGCGTAGAGAGACTCACTCACAATGAGCAGTTCTTC.

This chain joins TRBV6-5 and TRBJ1-5, with 8 bases aligning to TRBD1. CDR1 and CDR2 from the germline V gene are MNHEY and SVGAGI. The V and J ends lost 10 bases and 11 bases, in that order; junction bases with no gene match: 16. This CDR3 spans 14 amino acids. The DNA of the CDR3 is TGTGCCACCCGGACAGGGACAGCCTCGAAGGCCCAGCATTTT. This sequence encodes CATRTGTASKAQHF.

This chain connects TRBV7-8 to TRBJ2-3; D is unresolved. Germline lookup yields CDR1 SGHVS and CDR2 FQNEAQ. The CDR3 totals 14 residues. The V gene lost 6 bases and the J gene lost 0 bases, with 10 bases spanning the gap. CDR3 region: CASRPPTSTDTQYF. The CDR3 nucleotides are TGTGCCAGCAGACCCCCAACTAGCACAGATACGCAGTATTTT.